This T cell receptor (beta chain) was obtained from a study of identical twins. Study observations and caveats: For out-of-frame alpha sequences shared by twins, low generation probability was in excess. Insertion counts were lower in abundant cord blood beta clonotypes, a trend that memory repertoires did not show. Analyses based on zero insertions could be partly confounded by invariant MAIT and iNKT cells.

TCRdb fed the 5' RACE reads into MiXCR, producing one record per CDR3 protein. The table includes 500,000 to 550,000 distinct CDR3 sequences, about 22% detected once. As to this clonotype: The antigen is not known.

Trimming at V came to 4 bases and at J to 5 bases, leaving 11 bases not matched to a gene. The CDR3 spans 17 residues. The V gene's germline CDR1 is LGHNA and CDR2 YNFKEQ. This sample also belongs to another study, concerning yellow fever vaccine responses in identical twins.

The material sequenced was CD4+ T cells sorted from blood. The V gene is TRBV4-2, the J gene TRBJ2-1; 10 bases map to TRBD2. This sequence was found in a woman between 18 and 29 years old in good health. The CDR3: CASSLKRGGRENNEQFF. The CDR3, as DNA: TGTGCCAGCAGCCTGAAGCGGGGGGGCCGAGAGAACAATGAGCAGTTCTTC.